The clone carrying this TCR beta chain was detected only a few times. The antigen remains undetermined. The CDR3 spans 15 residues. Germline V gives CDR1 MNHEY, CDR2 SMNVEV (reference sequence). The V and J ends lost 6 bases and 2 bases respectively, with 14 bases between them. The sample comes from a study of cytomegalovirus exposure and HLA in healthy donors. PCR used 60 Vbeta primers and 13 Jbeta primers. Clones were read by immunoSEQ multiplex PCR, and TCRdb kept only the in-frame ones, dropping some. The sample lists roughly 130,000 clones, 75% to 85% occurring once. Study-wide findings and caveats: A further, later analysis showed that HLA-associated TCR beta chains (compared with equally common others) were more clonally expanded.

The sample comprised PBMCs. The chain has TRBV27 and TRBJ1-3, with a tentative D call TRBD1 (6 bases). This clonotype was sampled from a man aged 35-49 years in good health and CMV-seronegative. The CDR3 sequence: CASSTQGRAGNTIYF. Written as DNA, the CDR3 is TGTGCCAGCAGCACCCAGGGGAGGGCTGGAAACACCATATATTTT.